In its sample, the clone carrying this T cell receptor (beta chain) was seen a few times. Primed by a sample-barcoded 5' primer and a J-beta primer mix, a second PCR proceeded for about 6 to 12 cycles. One entry per CDR3 protein, called by TCRdb with MiXCR from the 5' RACE reads. The sample lists 700,000 to 900,000 distinct CDR3 sequences; approximately 53% were seen once. These data are taken from a study of blood T cells in healthy people across ages. Germline loops: CDR1 LGHDT, CDR2 YNNKEL (reference sequence). J lost 8 bases, V lost 4 bases, and 7 bases had no gene match. The CDR3 runs 14 residues.

The origin of this receptor is a man of 80 years or more in good health. J is TRBJ2-1 and V is TRBV3-1, with 8 bases matching TRBD2. Sequencing was done on a sample of blood. CDR3 coding DNA: TGTGCCAGCAGCCGAGCGGGAGTGGAGGATGAGCAGTTCTTC. It yields the protein CASSRAGVEDEQFF.